This passage covers 20 T cell receptor beta chains from one sample sequenced in a study of blood T cell repertoires in COVID-19. Assay used: immunoSEQ multiplex PCR; TCRdb lists only in-frame clones, some missing. The sample has about 200,000 clones; roughly 91% are singletons. The sample was peripheral blood. The receptors originated from a human donor in a cohort sampled during active COVID-19.

The chain's CDR3 is CASSRWGQGYEQYF. CDR3 coding DNA: TGTGCCAGCAGCCGGTGGGGACAGGGGTACGAGCAGTACTTC. The rearrangement links TRBV3-1 (or the pseudogene TRBV3-2) to TRBJ2-7; 10 bases map to TRBD1. The CDR3 spans 14 residues. J was trimmed by 4 bases and V by 4 bases; bases with no gene match: 4. Germline lookup yields CDR1 LGHDT and CDR2 YNNKEL (reference sequence).

The chain carries TRBV11-2 and TRBJ2-2, with 7 bases fitting TRBD2. CDR1 and CDR2 from the germline V gene are SGHAT and FQNNGV. The trim removed 1 base at V and 2 bases at J, leaving 7 bases unmatched. The CDR3 sequence is 17 residues long. CDR3: CASSLALSGLNTGELFF. CDR3 bases: TGTGCCAGCAGCTTAGCCCTTAGCGGGCTAAACACCGGGGAGCTGTTTTTT. The variable domain in full, completed from reference TRBV11-2 and TRBJ2-2, reads EAGVAQSPRYKIIEKRQSVAFWCNPISGHATLYWYQQILGQGPKLLIQFQNNGVVDDSQLPKDRFSAERLKGVDSTLKIQPAKLEDSAVYLCASSLALSGLNTGELFFGEGSRLTVL.

The chain couples TRBV7-2 to TRBJ2-1, with 8 bases identical to TRBD1. V was clipped by 3 bases and J by 9 bases; unmatched bases: 10. Germline V lookup: CDR1 SGHTA, CDR2 FQGNSA. This CDR3 is built from 15 residues. For the CDR3, the DNA is TGTGCCAGCAGCTTGGGGACAGGTCTTAGGGGTGAGCAGTTCTTC. Residues: CASSLGTGLRGEQFF.

This chain connects TRBV20-1 to TRBJ2-1; D not certain. The CDR3 covers 10 residues. Germline V gives CDR1 DFQATT, CDR2 SNEGSKA (reference sequence). The germline V and J ends were trimmed by 5 bases and 9 bases, with 8 bases remaining between them. CDR3 in amino acids: CSAAVGEQFF. Written as DNA, the CDR3 is TGCAGTGCTGCGGTAGGTGAGCAGTTCTTC.

The rearrangement uses TRBV4-1 and TRBJ2-5; TRBD2 is a possible D gene (5 bases). Trimming stripped 1 base from V and 5 bases from J, with 14 bases between. Germline V lookup: CDR1 MGHRA, CDR2 YSYEKL. This CDR3 comprises 15 residues. In DNA form, the CDR3 reads TGCGCCAGCAGCCAAGTGTACGGGGTCGCGGAGACCCAGTACTTC. Translation: CASSQVYGVAETQYF.

The V call is TRBV4-3, the J call TRBJ1-2; possibly TRBD1 for D (5 bases). V was trimmed by 0 bases and J by 2 bases, leaving 10 bases between them. The CDR3 sequence is 15 residues long. Germline values: CDR1 LGHNA, CDR2 YSLEER. The CDR3 reads CASSQDPRANYGYTF. CDR3 sequence (DNA): TGCGCCAGCAGCCAAGATCCCAGGGCCAACTATGGCTACACCTTC.

The count of this clone is one. V is TRBV30 and J is TRBJ1-2; possible D gene TRBD1, 6 bases. Trimming pared 1 base from V and 6 bases from J, leaving 12 bases between. The CDR3 sequence is 13 residues long. Germline V lookup: CDR1 GTSNPN, CDR2 SVGIG (reference sequence). CDR3 sequence: CAWSALGTHGYTF. DNA of the CDR3: TGTGCCTGGAGTGCGCTCGGGACACATGGCTACACCTTC.

The DNA for the CDR3 is TGCGCGACGCAGGACAGGGTGGAGGAAAAACTGTTTTTT. This sequence encodes CATQDRVEEKLFF. V usage is TRBV10-2 and J usage is TRBJ1-4, with 8 nucleotides matching TRBD1. Germline lookup yields CDR1 WSHSY and CDR2 SAAADI. This CDR3 has 13 residues.

The CDR3 DNA is TGTGCCAGTACAGGGTCGAGTCGTGAAAAACTGTTTTTT. Its translation: CASTGSSREKLFF. The J gene is TRBJ1-4, the V gene TRBV19; D perhaps matches TRBD1 (5 bases). Trimming removed 7 bases at V and 7 bases at J, with 13 bases between. The CDR3 loop spans 13 amino acids. CDR1 and CDR2 from the germline V gene are LNHDA and SQIVND (reference sequence).

The CDR3 here is CASSSDRGTYEQYF. The CDR3 DNA follows: TGTGCCAGCAGCTCGGACAGGGGCACCTACGAGCAGTACTTC. This chain links TRBV5-5 with TRBJ2-7; 9 bases are a match to TRBD1. The V gene's germline CDR1 is SGHKS and CDR2 YYEKEE (reference sequence). J lost 2 bases, V lost 3 bases, and 3 bases had no gene match. The CDR3 spans 14 residues.

This clone has a single count. This sequence joins TRBV30 and TRBJ1-1; 7 bases line up with TRBD1. Germline trimming cut 0 bases from V and 1 base from J; bases unmatched to any gene: 11. The CDR3 sequence is 17 residues long. Germline V gene data show CDR1 as GTSNPN and CDR2 as SVGIG (reference sequence). DNA of the CDR3: TGTGCCTGGAGTGTCCGGGACAGCTACAACCAGAACACTGAAGCTTTCTTT. Its protein is CAWSVRDSYNQNTEAFF.

The CDR3 sequence is CASRTDRLQQETQYF. Written as DNA, the CDR3 is TGTGCCAGCAGGACTGACAGGCTTCAACAAGAGACCCAGTACTTC. This chain links TRBV2 with TRBJ2-5; possible D gene TRBD1, 6 bases. Trimming pared 6 bases from V and 2 bases from J, leaving 16 bases between. The length of the CDR3 is 15 residues. The germline V gene has CDR1 SNHLY and CDR2 FYNNEI.

V usage is TRBV3-1 (or the pseudogene TRBV3-2) and J usage is TRBJ1-4; 8 bases map to TRBD1. V lost 5 bases and J lost 0; bases outside the gene matches: 5. Germline CDR1 and CDR2: LGHDT and YNNKEL (reference sequence). CDR3 size: 16 residues. DNA for the CDR3: TGTGCCAGCAGCTTCGGACAGGGTGCAACTAATGAAAAACTGTTTTTT. This encodes CASSFGQGATNEKLFF.

This chain connects TRBV5-1 to TRBJ2-7, with 10 bases lining up with TRBD2. CDR1 SGHRS and CDR2 YFSETQ come from the germline V gene. Trimming took 1 base from V and 0 from J; bases not matched to a gene: 10. The CDR3 sequence is 18 residues long. CDR3 in DNA: TGCGCCAGCAGCTTGTGGTCTAGCGGGGGCGTGAGCTCCTACGAGCAGTACTTC. It is translated as CASSLWSSGGVSSYEQYF.

This chain uses TRBV7-9 with TRBJ2-3, with D possibly TRBD1 on 6 matching bases. Trimming pared 7 bases from V and 0 bases from J, leaving 23 bases between. The CDR3 length is 18 residues. CDR1 is SEHNR, CDR2 FQNEAQ, per germline (reference sequence). The CDR3: CASTQLPTTGQSTDTQYF. As DNA, the CDR3 is TGTGCCAGCACCCAACTCCCCACGACAGGCCAAAGCACAGATACGCAGTATTTT. Based on the CDR3 plus reference TRBV7-9 and TRBJ2-3, the full variable domain is DTGVSQNPRHKITKRGQNVTFRCDPISEHNRLYWYRQTLGQGPEFLTYFQNEAQLEKSRLLSDRFSAERPKGSFSTLEIQRTEQGDSAMYLCASTQLPTTGQSTDTQYFGPGTRLTVL.

J is TRBJ2-7 and V is TRBV15; perhaps TRBD2 as D (5 bases). This CDR3 spans 14 amino acids. The germline V gene encodes CDR1 LNHNV and CDR2 YYDKDF (reference sequence). Between the trimmed V and J ends, which lost 0 bases and 2 bases, there was a span of 8 bases. CDR3 sequence reads: CATSRDRGTYEQYF. Written as DNA, the CDR3 is TGTGCCACCAGCAGAGACCGGGGTACCTACGAGCAGTACTTC.

This chain uses TRBV5-6 with TRBJ2-1; 10 bases match TRBD2. Germline assignment: CDR1 SGHDT and CDR2 YYEEEE. The CDR3 totals 14 residues. The ends lost 4 bases at V and 10 bases at J; junction bases unmatched: 8. The CDR3 DNA sequence: TGTGCCAGCAGCGCCTTAGCGGGAGGAAGCGAGCAGTTCTTC. This gives the protein CASSALAGGSEQFF. The full variable domain, completed using reference TRBV5-6 and TRBJ2-1, is DAGVTQSPTHLIKTRGQQVTLRCSPKSGHDTVSWYQQALGQGPQFIFQYYEEEERQRGNFPDRFSGHQFPNYSSELNVNALLLGDSALYLCASSALAGGSEQFFGPGTRLTVL.

The V gene is TRBV2, the J gene TRBJ2-1; 10 nucleotides agree with TRBD1. The CDR3 is made up of 15 amino acids. CDR1 is SNHLY, CDR2 FYNNEI, per germline. With 7 bases clipped from V and 6 bases from J, the junction kept 9 bases outside the gene matches. This CDR3 is CASILRQGAGNEQFF. Here the CDR3 DNA reads TGTGCCAGCATCCTACGACAGGGGGCTGGCAATGAGCAGTTCTTC.

The gene calls are TRBV5-4 and TRBJ1-1; 10 bases fit TRBD1. The germline V gene encodes CDR1 SGHNT and CDR2 YYREEE (reference sequence). After removal of 4 bases from V and 3 bases from J, the junction contained 9 bases not matched to a gene. This CDR3 contains 16 residues. CDR3: CASSQSAGTGDTEAFF. The CDR3 nucleotides read TGTGCCAGCAGCCAAAGCGCCGGGACAGGGGACACTGAAGCTTTCTTT.

The rearrangement joins TRBV7-2 to TRBJ2-5, with 7 bases lining up with TRBD1. The germline V gene has CDR1 SGHTA and CDR2 FQGNSA. The J segment lost 5 bases and the V segment lost 6 bases, leaving 12 bases of the junction unmatched. The CDR3 has 15 residues. The CDR3 nucleotides are TGTGCCAGCAGTCCCGGAGAGGGGGCAGGGGAGACCCAGTACTTC. It translates to CASSPGEGAGETQYF.